These 10 T cell receptor beta chains originate from one sample sequenced in a study of control samples from healthy donors and cancer patients. The method was immunoSEQ multiplex PCR; TCRdb's version includes in-frame clones alone and lacks a portion of them. The sample yields around 140,000 clones, around nine tenths seen once. The sample comprised blood. The receptors shown here come from a man in his late teens or twenties in good health.

The chain carries TRBV5-4 and TRBJ1-2; weak D call: TRBD1 (5 bases). The CDR3 contains 14 residues. Germline assignment: CDR1 SGHNT and CDR2 YYREEE (reference sequence). V lost 4 bases, J lost 4 bases, and 14 bases lay in between. The CDR3 nucleotides are TGTGCCAGCAGCGCGTTCGGACAAGCCTATGGCTACACCTTC. Its translation: CASSAFGQAYGYTF.

The rearrangement joins TRBV2 to TRBJ1-3, with D maybe TRBD1 (5 bases). V lost 5 bases, J lost 7 bases, and 12 bases lay in between. CDR1 SNHLY and CDR2 FYNNEI come from the germline V gene. CDR3 size: 13 residues. CDR3 DNA: TGTGCCAGCAGTCCGGGACGGAGCAACACCATATATTTT. Protein sequence: CASSPGRSNTIYF. Together with reference TRBV2 and TRBJ1-3, the CDR3 gives the full variable domain: EPEVTQTPSHQVTQMGQEVILRCVPISNHLYFYWYRQILGQKVEFLVSFYNNEISEKSEIFDDQFSVERPDGSNFTLKIRSTKLEDSAMYFCASSPGRSNTIYFGEGSWLTVV.

The V gene is TRBV18, the J gene TRBJ1-1; 7 positions match TRBD1. V was clipped by 4 bases and J by 3 bases; unmatched bases: 2. Germline V gene sequence: CDR1 KGHSH, CDR2 LQKENI. There are 13 residues in the CDR3. CDR3 amino acids: CASSLDRDTEAFF. CDR3 bases: TGTGCCAGCTCACTTGACAGGGACACTGAAGCTTTCTTT. The full variable domain, with the rest looked up from reference TRBV18 and TRBJ1-1, is NAGVMQNPRHLVRRRGQEARLRCSPMKGHSHVYWYRQLPEEGLKFMVYLQKENIIDESGMPKERFSAEFPKEGPSILRIQQVVRGDSAAYFCASSLDRDTEAFFGQGTRLTVV.

The chain couples TRBV27 to TRBJ1-1; D is ambiguous. This CDR3 is 14 amino acids long. Germline CDR1 reads MNHEY; CDR2 reads SMNVEV (reference sequence). V lost 6 bases to trimming and J lost 2 bases, with 13 bases between them. This CDR3 is CASSIGSLNTEAFF. The DNA of the CDR3 is TGTGCCAGCAGCATAGGCTCTCTTAACACTGAAGCTTTCTTT.

The genes are TRBV3-1 (or the pseudogene TRBV3-2) and TRBJ1-6, with unresolved D. V was shortened by 4 bases and J by 3 bases, with 4 bases between the two germline ends. CDR3 length: 13 residues. Germline loops: CDR1 LGHDT, CDR2 YNNKEL (reference sequence). The CDR3 DNA sequence: TGTGCCAGCAGCCGGAACTATAATTCACCCCTCCACTTT. Encoded protein: CASSRNYNSPLHF.

The rearrangement uses TRBV30 and TRBJ1-1; D is unresolved. The V end lost 1 base, the J end lost 1 base, and 4 bases lay between the germline ends. CDR3 length equals 12 residues. CDR1 and CDR2 (germline): GTSNPN, SVGIG (reference sequence). The CDR3 reads CAWSDRNTEAFF. The CDR3 DNA reads as TGTGCCTGGAGTGACAGGAACACTGAAGCTTTCTTT.

The chain has TRBV7-9 and TRBJ1-2; D is unresolved. The CDR3 extends over 12 amino acids. Germline CDR1 SEHNR, CDR2 FQNEAQ (reference sequence). V gave up 1 base and J gave up 4 bases, with 4 bases separating them. The CDR3 nucleotides read TGTGCCAGCAGCTTAGGGGCCTATGGCTACACCTTC. This codes for CASSLGAYGYTF.

The chain couples TRBV30 to TRBJ2-3; 12 nucleotides agree with TRBD2. The length of the CDR3 is 15 residues. With V trimmed by 8 bases and J by 5 bases, 11 bases remained unmatched. The germline gives CDR1 GTSNPN, CDR2 SVGIG (reference sequence). CDR3 DNA sequence: TGTGCCGCGAGACTAGCGGGGGCGAGAGGAGATACGCAGTATTTT. Translated: CAARLAGARGDTQYF.

The V call is TRBV5-1, the J call TRBJ2-3, with TRBD2 matching 15 bases. The germline V gene encodes CDR1 SGHRS and CDR2 YFSETQ. V gave up 4 bases and J gave up 6 bases; unmatched junction bases: 6. CDR3 length: 16 amino acids. CDR3 coding DNA: TGCGCCAGCAGCATAGGACTAGCGGGGGGGCCCGATACGCAGTATTTT. Its protein product is CASSIGLAGGPDTQYF.

The chain uses TRBV15 and TRBJ1-2; the D is unclear. The CDR3 has 15 residues. Germline CDR1 LNHNV, CDR2 YYDKDF (reference sequence). The germline V and J ends were trimmed by 0 bases and 1 base, with 9 bases remaining between them. The CDR3 DNA is TGTGCCACCAGCAGAGATTCGTTTAATAACTATGGCTACACCTTC. Protein sequence: CATSRDSFNNYGYTF.